Listed below are T cell receptor beta chains from one sample, sequenced in a study of cytotoxic CD8 clonotypes in ibrutinib-treated CLL. Method: immunoSEQ multiplex PCR; TCRdb's copy keeps in-frame clones and lacks some. The sample gives about 310,000 clones, almost 80% of which show up once; about 6.7% is in the top ten. The sample here was PBMCs, taken before ibrutinib treatment. These receptors originate from a human donor with chronic lymphocytic leukemia. The CDR3 runs from the conserved cysteine through the conserved F or W. The order of the fields is clone size, D gene, V gene, J gene, CDR3 protein, CDR3 DNA. The D gene is left open where the match is weak. Some rows mark clone size as missing; the rest say once, few, many or name a class of expanded clone.

-	-	TRBV6-1	TRBJ2-3	CASSVEITDTQYF	TGTGCCAGCAGTGTGGAGATCACAGATACGCAGTATTTT
-	-	TRBV5-1	TRBJ2-1	CASSLVAANYNEQFF	TGCGCCAGCAGCTTGGTAGCAGCAAACTACAATGAGCAGTTCTTC
-	-	TRBV2	TRBJ2-4	CASRSTSSWAKNIQYF	TGTGCCAGCAGGTCCACATCATCCTGGGCCAAAAACATTCAGTACTTC
-	TRBD2	TRBV7-2	TRBJ2-3	CASSTRTSGRFTDTQYF	TGTGCCAGCAGCACAAGGACTAGCGGGAGGTTTACCGATACGCAGTATTTT
few	TRBD1	TRBV29-1	TRBJ2-3	CSVGQGGDTQYF	TGCAGCGTTGGACAGGGCGGGGATACGCAGTATTTT
-	TRBD2	TRBV28	TRBJ2-1	CASPDPFLAGGYNEQFF	TGTGCCAGCCCCGACCCCTTCCTAGCGGGAGGGTACAATGAGCAGTTCTTC
-	-	TRBV27	TRBJ2-7	CASSPLAIYSYEQYF	TGTGCCAGCAGTCCGCTAGCGATATATTCCTACGAGCAGTACTTC
-	-	TRBV2	TRBJ2-1	CASRREQGVDEQFF	TGTGCCAGCAGGAGGGAACAGGGTGTTGATGAGCAGTTCTTC
once	TRBD2	TRBV5-4	TRBJ2-7	CASSIRLAGEDEQYF	TGTGCCAGCAGCATTCGACTAGCGGGAGAGGACGAGCAGTACTTC
-	-	TRBV7-9	TRBJ1-1	CASSQIGTEAFF	TGTGCCAGCAGCCAGATTGGCACTGAAGCTTTCTTT
-	-	TRBV9	TRBJ1-2	CASPQGSCYGYTF	TGTGCCAGTCCTCAGGGGTCTTGCTATGGCTACACCTTC
-	-	TRBV6-5	TRBJ2-7	CASSYTLGQSSYEQYF	TGTGCCAGCAGTTACACCCTCGGGCAGTCCTCCTACGAGCAGTACTTC
-	-	TRBV19	TRBJ2-7	CASSIGRVGEQYF	TGTGCCAGTAGTATCGGCAGGGTAGGAGAGCAGTACTTC
-	-	TRBV4-3	TRBJ2-7	CASSPTALYYEQYF	TGCGCCAGCAGCCCCACAGCCCTCTACTACGAGCAGTACTTC
-	TRBD1	TRBV9	TRBJ1-2	CASSPRQGISDYGYTF	TGTGCCAGCAGCCCTAGACAGGGGATCAGCGACTATGGCTACACCTTC
-	-	TRBV30	TRBJ1-5	CAWSVRGATNQPQHF	TGTGCCTGGAGTGTACGGGGGGCGACCAATCAGCCCCAGCATTTT
-	TRBD2	TRBV6-5	TRBJ2-7	CASIQREGYEQYF	TGTGCCAGCATTCAGCGGGAGGGCTACGAGCAGTACTTC
once	-	TRBV9	TRBJ1-3	CASSGQGSGNTIYF	TGTGCCAGCAGCGGTCAGGGATCTGGAAACACCATATATTTT
-	-	TRBV27	TRBJ2-7	CASSSSSYEQYF	TGTGCCAGCAGTTCCTCATCCTACGAGCAGTACTTC
-	-	TRBV7-9	TRBJ1-1	CASSLAGTPNTEAFF	TGTGCCAGCAGCTTAGCCGGGACACCCAACACTGAAGCTTTCTTT
-	TRBD1	TRBV2	TRBJ1-1	CADRVYTEAFF	TGTGCAGACAGGGTTTATACTGAAGCTTTCTTT
-	-	TRBV11-3	TRBJ1-1	CASSFSGGNTEAFF	TGTGCCAGCAGCTTTTCCGGGGGGAACACTGAAGCTTTCTTT
-	-	TRBV15	TRBJ1-2	CATSRGEGDPYGYTF	TGTGCCACCAGCAGAGGGGAGGGTGACCCCTATGGCTACACCTTC
-	-	TRBV5-1	TRBJ1-5	CASSLDGRHQPQHF	TGCGCCAGCAGCTTGGACGGGAGACATCAGCCCCAGCATTTT
-	TRBD1	TRBV29-1	TRBJ1-1	CSAQTGGNTEAFF	TGCAGCGCCCAGACAGGGGGTAACACTGAAGCTTTCTTT
few	-	TRBV2	TRBJ2-3	CASSERQSTDTQYF	TGTGCCAGCAGTGAAAGGCAGAGCACAGATACGCAGTATTTT